The 20 T cell receptor beta chains below all came from one sample that was sequenced in a study of shared clonotypes between healthy human individuals. Measured with immunoSEQ multiplex PCR; TCRdb has only the in-frame clones, and not every one. Counted here are around 750,000 clones, 74% occurring once; the ten biggest clones make up less than 2%. Input material: memory CD4+ T cells sorted from blood. The subset was: CD45RA-negative fraction. The receptors shown here come from a woman under 40 in good health.

The chain carries TRBV28 and TRBJ2-2; D call uncertain. The CDR3 contains 14 residues. The germline V gene encodes CDR1 MDHEN and CDR2 SYDVKM. The V and J ends lost 5 bases and 2 bases respectively, with 9 bases between them. The CDR3 loop reads CASSRAGNTGELFF. The CDR3 bases are TGTGCCAGCAGTCGGGCAGGAAACACCGGGGAGCTGTTTTTT.

The V and J genes are TRBV7-2 and TRBJ2-7; D perhaps matches TRBD1 (5 bases). Per the germline V gene, CDR1 is SGHTA and CDR2 is FQGNSA. This CDR3 is built from 13 residues. Trimming took 6 bases from V and 6 from J, leaving 15 bases between them. This CDR3 reads CASSRTQVPEQYF. CDR3 coding DNA: TGTGCCAGCAGTCGAACACAGGTTCCCGAGCAGTACTTC.

The chain couples TRBV29-1 to TRBJ1-1; 7 bases match TRBD1. This CDR3 is built from 15 residues. V shed 5 bases and J 0 bases; nucleotides not matched to a gene: 9. Per germline, CDR1 SQVTM and CDR2 ANQGSEA. Here the CDR3 DNA reads TGCAGCGTTACGGGGACAGCAAGTATGAACACTGAAGCTTTCTTT. Translated: CSVTGTASMNTEAFF.

V gene TRBV7-2 combines with J gene TRBJ1-1; D is uncertain. The CDR3 sequence is 14 residues long. With 2 bases removed from V and 0 bases from J, the gap between germline ends came to 7 bases. The germline CDR1 and CDR2 sequences are SGHTA and FQGNSA. The CDR3 sequence is CASSLLAVNTEAFF. The CDR3 DNA reads as TGTGCCAGCAGCTTATTAGCAGTGAACACTGAAGCTTTCTTT.

The J gene is TRBJ2-5, the V gene TRBV5-1; possibly TRBD1 or TRBD2 for D (5 bases each). The CDR3 is 14 residues long. Germline V gene lookup returns CDR1 SGHRS and CDR2 YFSETQ. Trimming stripped 4 bases from V and 3 bases from J, with 13 bases between. The CDR3 DNA reads as TGCGCCAGCAGCGCCACCGGGACGGAAGAGACCCAGTACTTC. Its protein is CASSATGTEETQYF.

This clone was found a few times. Other nucleotide sequences from this sample produce the same CDR3. The chain links TRBV7-9 to TRBJ1-1; 9 nucleotides match TRBD1. Looked up from germline, CDR1 is SEHNR and CDR2 is FQNEAQ (reference sequence). The trim removed 4 bases at V and 5 bases at J, leaving 5 bases unmatched. The CDR3 has 14 residues. CDR3 nucleotides: TGTGCCAGCAGCTCGGACAGGGGTTGGACTGAAGCTTTCTTT. Translating it yields CASSSDRGWTEAFF.

The rearrangement links TRBV5-8 to TRBJ1-1, with TRBD1 as a possible D gene (6 bases). Germline CDR1 SGHTS, CDR2 YDEGEE. V dropped 2 bases and J dropped 3 bases, with 11 bases sitting between them. This CDR3 region has 14 residues. The CDR3 here is CASSLGQGYTEAFF. The CDR3 DNA reads as TGTGCCAGCAGCTTAGGGCAGGGGTACACTGAAGCTTTCTTT.

The gene calls are TRBV25-1 and TRBJ2-7; 9 bases align to TRBD1. J was trimmed by 2 bases and V by 4 bases; bases with no gene match: 6. CDR1 MGHDK and CDR2 SYGVNS come from the germline V gene. The CDR3 consists of 15 residues. CDR3 in amino acids: CASSARDREPYEQYF. DNA for the CDR3: TGTGCCAGCAGTGCCCGGGACAGGGAGCCCTACGAGCAGTACTTC.

The J gene is TRBJ2-2, the V gene TRBV6-5; TRBD1 matches at 9 bases. CDR1 is MNHEY, CDR2 SVGAGI, per germline. Trimming cost V 6 bases and J 2 bases; bases outside gene matches: 4. The CDR3 runs 15 residues. CDR3 sequence (DNA): TGTGCCAGCAGACGGACAGGGGAAAACACCGGGGAGCTGTTTTTT. This encodes CASRRTGENTGELFF.

This chain joins TRBV25-1 and TRBJ2-1; 7 bases line up with TRBD2. V lost 3 bases to trimming and J lost 8 bases; unmatched junction nucleotides: 7. CDR1 and CDR2 (germline): MGHDK, SYGVNS. The CDR3 covers 14 residues. This CDR3 reads CASSEGRARDEQFF. CDR3 nucleotides: TGTGCCAGCAGTGAGGGGAGGGCGCGGGATGAGCAGTTCTTC.

J is TRBJ1-4 and V is TRBV25-1; TRBD1 matches at 7 bases. V gave up 5 bases and J gave up 0 bases; unmatched junction bases: 6. Germline CDR1 reads MGHDK; CDR2 reads SYGVNS. The CDR3 is 16 residues long. In DNA form, the CDR3 reads TGTGCCAGCAGTACCGGGACAGTTGCAACTAATGAAAAACTGTTTTTT. Its translation: CASSTGTVATNEKLFF.

Details on this clone: One junction end disagrees with the germline gene, perhaps due to a read error. The CDR3 DNA reads TGTGCCAGCAGCGTAGCCGATCCACGCTCCCCCCCTTACTTT. This gives the protein CASSVADPRSPPYF. The chain links TRBV9 to TRBJ1-1; no clear D gene. The CDR3 sequence is 14 residues long. Germline lookup yields CDR1 SGDLS and CDR2 YYNGEE.

This rearrangement joins TRBV9 to TRBJ2-5, with D uncertain. V was pared by 0 bases and J by 2 bases, with 17 bases between. CDR1 and CDR2 (germline): SGDLS, YYNGEE. The CDR3 runs 17 residues. As DNA, the CDR3 is TGTGCCAGCAGCGTAGGAGGTCGGGCTGGGGTTCAAGAGACCCAGTACTTC. It encodes CASSVGGRAGVQETQYF. The complete variable domain, with remaining parts taken from reference TRBV9 and TRBJ2-5, reads DSGVTQTPKHLITATGQRVTLRCSPRSGDLSVYWYQQSLDQGLQFLIQYYNGEERAKGNILERFSAQQFPDLHSELNLSSLELGDSALYFCASSVGGRAGVQETQYFGPGTRLLVL.

The chain is built from TRBV6-1 and TRBJ2-1; 9 bases align to TRBD2. The V gene's germline CDR1 is MNHNS and CDR2 SASEGT. Losses at the gene ends were 2 bases for V and 2 bases for J; bases not matched to a gene: 7. CDR3 size: 17 residues. This CDR3 reads CASSEYASGVAYNEQFF. The CDR3 nucleotides are TGTGCCAGCAGTGAATATGCTAGCGGGGTCGCCTACAATGAGCAGTTCTTC.

The CDR3 here is CASSGATGNQGTEAFF. For the CDR3, the DNA is TGTGCCAGCAGCGGGGCCACTGGAAATCAAGGCACTGAAGCTTTCTTT. The chain links TRBV28 to TRBJ1-1; TRBD1 is a possible D gene (5 bases). V was trimmed by 6 bases and J by 4 bases, leaving 21 bases between them. The germline V gene has CDR1 MDHEN and CDR2 SYDVKM. This CDR3 is built from 16 residues. The complete variable domain, with remaining parts taken from reference TRBV28 and TRBJ1-1, reads DVKVTQSSRYLVKRTGEKVFLECVQDMDHENMFWYRQDPGLGLRLIYFSYDVKMKEKGDIPEGYSVSREKKERFSLILESASTNQTSMYLCASSGATGNQGTEAFFGQGTRLTVV.

The rearrangement joins TRBV18 to TRBJ2-5, with 11 bases that match TRBD1. Germline values: CDR1 KGHSH, CDR2 LQKENI. Trimming removed 4 bases from V and 5 bases from J; junction bases left unmatched: 3. The CDR3 runs 14 residues. DNA of the CDR3: TGTGCCAGCTCACAAGGACAGGGGGCCGAGACCCAGTACTTC. Translating it yields CASSQGQGAETQYF.

Turning to this clone: Other DNA sequences in the sample encode the same CDR3. The genes are TRBV7-2 and TRBJ2-7, with 9 bases lining up with TRBD2. The CDR3 covers 16 residues. Germline V gene data show CDR1 as SGHTA and CDR2 as FQGNSA. With V trimmed by 4 bases and J by 0 bases, 7 bases remained unmatched. The CDR3 spells CASSSSSGGSSYEQYF. CDR3 DNA: TGTGCCAGCAGCTCCTCGAGCGGGGGGAGCTCCTACGAGCAGTACTTC.

This clone showed up just once. V usage is TRBV5-1 and J usage is TRBJ2-7; 7 nucleotides agree with TRBD2. This CDR3 is 15 amino acids long. Germline CDR1 and CDR2: SGHRS and YFSETQ. V gave up 3 bases and J gave up 12 bases; unmatched junction bases: 18. The CDR3 DNA is TGCGCCAGCAGCTCACACGGATCGGACCCACGCGGGAGGTACTTC. Protein product: CASSSHGSDPRGRYF. Variable domain in full (rest from reference TRBV5-1 and TRBJ2-7): KAGVTQTPRYLIKTRGQQVTLSCSPISGHRSVSWYQQTPGQGLQFLFEYFSETQRNKGNFPGRFSGRQFSNSRSEMNVSTLELGDSALYLCASSSHGSDPRGRYFGPGTRLTVT.

The rearrangement uses TRBV19 and TRBJ1-2; no firm D call. CDR3 size: 18 residues. Trimming took 1 base from V and 12 from J, leaving 30 bases between them. Germline CDR1 reads LNHDA; CDR2 reads SQIVND (reference sequence). The CDR3 DNA sequence: TGTGCCAGTAGTATAGTAATCCCCTTGTGGCGGCTCATCTGGGTGCACACCTTC. Amino acid sequence: CASSIVIPLWRLIWVHTF.

The gene calls are TRBV11-1 and TRBJ2-3; weak D call: TRBD2 (5 bases). V gave up 5 bases and J gave up 2 bases, with 11 bases separating them. The CDR3 spans 14 residues. Germline assignment: CDR1 SGHAT and CDR2 FQDESV (reference sequence). The CDR3 DNA reads as TGTGCCAGCAGCGTAAGCGGAAACACAGATACGCAGTATTTT. It specifies CASSVSGNTDTQYF.